These 5 T cell receptor beta chains originate from one sample sequenced in a study of blood T cell repertoires in COVID-19. Assay: immunoSEQ multiplex PCR; the TCRdb copy retains only in-frame clones and omits some. The sample lists around 30,000 clones; 85% were seen once. The sample was peripheral blood. All receptors derive from a woman in her fifties or sixties with active COVID-19.

This clone was seen only a few times. V gene TRBV28 combines with J gene TRBJ2-1, with TRBD1 identical over 7 bases. The CDR3 consists of 14 residues. With V trimmed by 5 bases and J by 7 bases, 8 bases remained unmatched. Germline CDR1 and CDR2: MDHEN and SYDVKM. Here the CDR3 reads CASSIPGTANEQFF. The CDR3 DNA reads as TGTGCCAGCAGTATCCCCGGGACAGCAAATGAGCAGTTCTTC. Together with reference TRBV28 and TRBJ2-1, the CDR3 gives the full variable domain: DVKVTQSSRYLVKRTGEKVFLECVQDMDHENMFWYRQDPGLGLRLIYFSYDVKMKEKGDIPEGYSVSREKKERFSLILESASTNQTSMYLCASSIPGTANEQFFGPGTRLTVL.

The rearrangement links TRBV4-1 to TRBJ2-1; 11 bases match TRBD2. The CDR3 consists of 19 residues. J gave up 6 bases and V 4 bases, and 17 bases lay outside the gene matches. Germline V gene lookup returns CDR1 MGHRA and CDR2 YSYEKL. The CDR3 is CASSLRSGGRGLAVNEQFF. DNA of the CDR3: TGCGCCAGCAGCCTGCGTTCGGGGGGTAGGGGACTAGCGGTCAATGAGCAGTTCTTC.

The V and J genes are TRBV15 and TRBJ2-3, with 7 bases aligning to TRBD2. This CDR3 is 15 amino acids long. The germline gives CDR1 LNHNV, CDR2 YYDKDF (reference sequence). J was trimmed by 0 bases and V by 3 bases; bases with no gene match: 3. This chain's CDR3 is CATSRYSGSTDTQYF. For the CDR3, the DNA is TGTGCCACCAGCAGGTATAGCGGGAGCACAGATACGCAGTATTTT.

The chain is built from TRBV10-3 and TRBJ1-2, with TRBD1 matching 9 bases. Germline loops: CDR1 ENHRY, CDR2 SYGVKD. The trim removed 4 bases at V and 2 bases at J, leaving 5 bases unmatched. The CDR3 has 15 residues. The CDR3 loop reads CAISGGTGRNYGYTF. The CDR3 region has the DNA TGTGCCATCAGTGGAGGGACAGGGAGGAACTATGGCTACACCTTC.

This clone was recorded once. V is TRBV18 and J is TRBJ2-5; D possibly corresponds to TRBD2 (5 bases). Trimming took off 4 bases at V and 1 base at J, with 19 bases between the two ends. Germline V lookup: CDR1 KGHSH, CDR2 LQKENI. The CDR3 is made up of 17 amino acids. DNA of the CDR3: TGTGCCAGCTCACAACAACAAAAAACTGGACTCCAAGAGACCCAGTACTTC. It encodes CASSQQQKTGLQETQYF.